Listed here is a single TCR beta chain. Germline CDR1 and CDR2: GTSNPN and SVGIG (reference sequence). The CDR3 length is 14 residues. Trimming shortened V by 3 bases and J by 6 bases, and 12 bases separated the two germline ends. These data come from a study of control samples from healthy donors and cancer patients. Using immunoSEQ multiplex PCR, the repertoire was profiled, and TCRdb retains in-frame clones only, with some absent. The data hold 90,000 to 100,000 clones, with roughly 80% observed a single time. The source material was PBMCs. The chain recombines TRBV30 with TRBJ1-6; D may be TRBD1 (6 bases). The sequence was collected from a man in his sixties or seventies with lung cancer. CDR3 sequence reads: CAWRSGALNSPLHF. The CDR3 region has the DNA TGTGCCTGGAGGTCAGGGGCTCTTAATTCACCCCTCCACTTT. Supplemented by reference TRBV30 and TRBJ1-6, the full variable domain reads SQTIHQWPATLVQPVGSPLSLECTVEGTSNPNLYWYRQAAGRGLQLLFYSVGIGQISSEVPQNLSASRPQDRQFILSSKKLLLSDSGFYLCAWRSGALNSPLHFGNGTRLTVT.